The 3 T cell receptor beta chains given below trace back to one sample, sequenced in a study of shared clonotypes between healthy human individuals. Measured with immunoSEQ multiplex PCR; TCRdb has only the in-frame clones, and not every one. The sample shows a few hundred thousand clones, about 97% of them seen only once. The sample was naive CD4+ T cells sorted from blood. The subset here: CD45RA+ positively selected. Receptors were obtained from a woman in her 30s in good health.

The V gene is TRBV15, the J gene TRBJ2-1; 8 bases are a match to TRBD1. The ends lost 7 bases at V and 9 bases at J; junction bases unmatched: 11. In germline, CDR1 is LNHNV, CDR2 YYDKDF (reference sequence). This CDR3 is 14 amino acids long. CDR3: CATNTRTGLVEQFF. In nucleotides, the CDR3 is TGTGCCACCAATACAAGGACAGGGCTTGTTGAGCAGTTCTTC.

This chain links TRBV5-1 with TRBJ2-1; 9 positions agree with TRBD2. Trimming took 2 bases from V and 8 from J; bases not matched to a gene: 5. In germline, CDR1 is SGHRS, CDR2 YFSETQ. The CDR3 spans 14 residues. CDR3 sequence: CASSLASGIDEQFF. DNA for the CDR3: TGCGCCAGCAGCTTAGCTAGCGGGATCGATGAGCAGTTCTTC.

The chain links TRBV5-1 to TRBJ1-1; unclear D gene. The V and J ends lost 2 bases and 4 bases respectively, with 12 bases between them. The CDR3 has 14 residues. Germline V gene data show CDR1 as SGHRS and CDR2 as YFSETQ. Written as DNA, the CDR3 is TGCGCCAGCAGCTTTAGGGTTTCATCCACTGAAGCTTTCTTT. It codes for CASSFRVSSTEAFF.